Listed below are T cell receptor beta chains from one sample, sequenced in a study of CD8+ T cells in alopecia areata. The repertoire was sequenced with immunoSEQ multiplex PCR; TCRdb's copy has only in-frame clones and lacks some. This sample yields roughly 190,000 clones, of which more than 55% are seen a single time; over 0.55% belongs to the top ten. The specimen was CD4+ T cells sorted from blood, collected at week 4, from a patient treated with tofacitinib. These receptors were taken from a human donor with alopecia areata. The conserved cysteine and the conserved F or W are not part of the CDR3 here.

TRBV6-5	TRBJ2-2	ASSYRGGELF
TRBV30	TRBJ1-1	AWTFMNTEAF
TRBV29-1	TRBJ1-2	SVQTEYYGYT
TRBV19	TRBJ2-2	ASKWSHTGELF
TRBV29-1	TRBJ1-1	SMRSGNTEAF
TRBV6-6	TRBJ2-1	ASSRTDEQF
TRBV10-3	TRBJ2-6	AISEALGGGANVLT
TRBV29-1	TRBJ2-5	SVLAGVETQY
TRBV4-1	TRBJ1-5	ASSQGPAGDQPQH
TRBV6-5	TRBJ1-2	ASSENPLASGYT